The 30 T cell receptor beta chains in this list originate from one sample, sequenced in a study of regulatory T cells in long-lasting Graves disease. As to time point: persistent/refractory GD, antithyroid drugs over 5 years with positive TRAb. Making the TCR library involved RNA that had been extracted from PBMCs. Building of the TCR beta libraries involved iRepertoire HTBI primers and Arm-PCR of CDR3 regions. MiXCR, run by TCRdb on the multiplex PCR reads, gives a single entry per CDR3 protein. The table includes about 290,000 distinct CDR3 sequences, under 25% detected once. The sequenced sample was peripheral blood mononuclear cells (PBMCs), obtained when the disease was refractory, from a patient treated with antithyroid drugs. The source of these receptors is a female donor with Graves disease.

At least ten counts were recorded for this clonotype. The chain is built from TRBV11-2 and TRBJ2-7; the D is unclear. The CDR3 totals 15 residues. CDR1 is SGHAT, CDR2 FQNNGV, per germline. V lost 0 bases to trimming and J lost 2 bases, with 11 bases between them. The CDR3 is CASSLDLGLAYEQYF. The CDR3 DNA follows: TGTGCCAGCAGCTTAGATCTCGGTCTCGCCTACGAGCAGTACTTC.

In its sample, this clonotype was seen a few times. This chain joins TRBV29-1 and TRBJ2-5, with a possible D match to TRBD2 (6 bases). Germline V gene lookup returns CDR1 SQVTM and CDR2 ANQGSEA. Trimming took 5 bases from V and 5 from J, leaving 9 bases between them. The CDR3 loop spans 11 amino acids. The CDR3 DNA follows: TGCAGCGTTTTCCGGGGGGAGACCCAGTACTTC. The encoded protein is CSVFRGETQYF.

On this clonotype: A much larger clonotype is one base distant, so this may be a read error. The V gene is TRBV12-3 or TRBV12-4, the J gene TRBJ2-5, with no clear D. The CDR3 extends over 12 amino acids. Trimming cost V 4 bases and J 5 bases, with 8 bases left between them. The CDR3 region has the DNA TGTGCCAGCAGTTCATCAGCGGAGACCCAGTACTTC. Encoded protein: CASSSSAETQYF.

The chain joins TRBV4-2 to TRBJ1-2; 8 nucleotides line up with TRBD1. Germline V gene data show CDR1 as LGHNA and CDR2 as YNFKEQ. This CDR3 is built from 15 residues. V lost 2 bases to trimming and J lost 0 bases; unmatched junction nucleotides: 2. The CDR3 nucleotides read TGTGCCAGCAGCCAAACAGGGGGTGCTAACTATGGCTACACCTTC. Protein product: CASSQTGGANYGYTF.

This clonotype showed up many times. V usage is TRBV6-1 and J usage is TRBJ2-6; weak D call: TRBD1 (6 bases). The V gene's germline CDR1 is MNHNS and CDR2 SASEGT. V lost 6 bases to trimming and J lost 4 bases, with 19 bases between them. The CDR3 totals 17 residues. The CDR3 DNA follows: TGTGCCAGCAGAGATTATAAGGACAGACCCGGGGCCAACGTCCTGACTTTC. Translation: CASRDYKDRPGANVLTF.

Ten or more counts support this clonotype. The CDR3 loop is CASSGRTLGGKTEKLFF. CDR3 nucleotides: TGTGCCAGCAGTGGACGGACTTTGGGAGGGAAGACTGAAAAACTGTTTTTT. The chain has TRBV28 and TRBJ1-4; no firm D call. V shed 5 bases and J shed 7 bases, with 23 bases lying between them. Germline lookup yields CDR1 MDHEN and CDR2 SYDVKM. The CDR3 runs 17 residues.

This clonotype was detected many times. The gene calls are TRBV28 and TRBJ1-2; 8 bases fit TRBD1. CDR3 length equals 13 residues. Per germline, CDR1 MDHEN and CDR2 SYDVKM. Trimming cost V 5 bases and J 7 bases; bases outside gene matches: 6. The DNA for the CDR3 is TGTGCCAGCAGTCCGCCGACAGGGGTTGGCTACACCTTC. Amino acids: CASSPPTGVGYTF.

This clonotype turned up a few times. The V gene is TRBV7-9, the J gene TRBJ2-5; D remains ambiguous. V was shortened by 6 bases and J by 2 bases, with 19 bases between the two germline ends. Germline V gene data show CDR1 as SEHNR and CDR2 as FQNEAQ (reference sequence). The CDR3 is 16 residues long. The CDR3 here is CASRARLKQNQETQYF. The CDR3 DNA is TGTGCCAGCAGGGCTAGGCTAAAACAAAATCAAGAGACCCAGTACTTC.

This clonotype was found a few times. This chain links TRBV20-1 with TRBJ1-2; tentatively, D is TRBD1 (5 bases). CDR3 length: 15 residues. V lost 0 bases to trimming and J lost 8 bases, with 19 bases between them. Germline CDR1 DFQATT, CDR2 SNEGSKA (reference sequence). The chain's CDR3 is CSARDGTRGWGGYTF. The CDR3 DNA is TGCAGTGCTAGAGATGGGACTAGGGGATGGGGGGGCTACACCTTC.

This clonotype was observed a handful of times. The chain employs TRBV15 and TRBJ2-2, with TRBD1 matching 9 bases. The CDR3 is 18 amino acids. V shed 0 bases, J shed 3 bases, and the junction held 8 bases outside the gene matches. Germline lookup yields CDR1 LNHNV and CDR2 YYDKDF (reference sequence). The CDR3 here is CATSRDPPGQGHTGELFF. CDR3 in DNA: TGTGCCACCAGCAGAGACCCTCCGGGACAGGGACACACCGGGGAGCTGTTTTTT.

This clonotype was counted many times. V is TRBV28 and J is TRBJ1-2; TRBD1 aligns across 7 bases. The V gene's germline CDR1 is MDHEN and CDR2 SYDVKM. J was trimmed by 2 bases and V by 7 bases; bases with no gene match: 16. This CDR3 contains 17 residues. CDR3 region: CASTLLQGGDFNYGYTF. As DNA, the CDR3 is TGTGCCAGCACCCTCCTTCAGGGGGGGGATTTCAACTATGGCTACACCTTC.

The genes are TRBV3-1 and TRBJ1-1, with TRBD1 identical over 7 bases. Trimming took 8 bases from V and 1 from J; bases not matched to a gene: 4. Germline CDR1 is LGHDT and CDR2 is YNNKEL (reference sequence). The CDR3 sequence is 13 residues long. The CDR3 nucleotides read TGTGCCAGCGGCTACAGGGGGAACACTGAAGCTTTCTTT. The encoded protein is CASGYRGNTEAFF.

This clonotype was observed at least ten times. J is TRBJ1-2 and V is TRBV6-2 or TRBV6-3; D not certain. CDR3 length: 12 amino acids. Deletions cut 2 bases from V and 5 bases from J, with 6 bases between. Germline CDR1 is MNHEY and CDR2 is SVGEGT. The CDR3 DNA follows: TGTGCCAGCAGTTACGCCCGGTATGGCTACACCTTC. It is translated as CASSYARYGYTF.

The rearrangement uses TRBV20-1 and TRBJ2-2; 7 bases line up with TRBD2. J lost 2 bases, V lost 6 bases, and 9 bases had no gene match. CDR3 length: 15 residues. Germline V gives CDR1 DFQATT, CDR2 SNEGSKA (reference sequence). CDR3 DNA sequence: TGCAGTGCCGTGGCCAGCGGGGCTAACACCGGGGAGCTGTTTTTT. Translation gives CSAVASGANTGELFF.

This chain uses TRBV13 with TRBJ2-2; D may correspond to TRBD1 or TRBD2 (5 bases each). V was cut by 4 bases and J by 6 bases, with 9 bases left in between. This CDR3 has 13 residues. In germline, CDR1 is PRHDT, CDR2 FYEKMQ (reference sequence). The CDR3 is CASSSGPPGELFF. CDR3 coding DNA: TGTGCCAGCAGCTCGGGACCACCCGGGGAGCTGTTTTTT.

This clonotype was counted at least ten times. V is TRBV28 and J is TRBJ2-7; D may be TRBD2 (5 bases). This CDR3 spans 12 amino acids. Per the germline V gene, CDR1 is MDHEN and CDR2 is SYDVKM. V was shortened by 4 bases and J by 5 bases, with 9 bases between the two germline ends. The CDR3 nucleotides read TGTGCCAGCAGTTCGGGGATGGACGAGCAGTACTTC. Amino acids: CASSSGMDEQYF.

The chain joins TRBV7-9 to TRBJ1-1; TRBD1 agrees at 8 bases. CDR1 and CDR2 from the germline V gene are SEHNR and FQNEAQ (reference sequence). The CDR3 spans 16 residues. Trimming cost V 7 bases and J 2 bases; bases outside gene matches: 12. In nucleotides, the CDR3 is TGTGCCAGCATATCTCGGACAGGGCAAAACAACACTGAAGCTTTCTTT. It encodes CASISRTGQNNTEAFF.

The V call is TRBV7-6, the J call TRBJ2-5, with D uncertain. The CDR3 spans 16 residues. Germline V gene sequence: CDR1 SGHVS, CDR2 FNYEAQ. Trimming left V 0 bases short and J 5 bases short, with 16 bases between. The CDR3 reads CASSLARSEAEETQYF. In DNA form, the CDR3 reads TGTGCCAGCAGCTTAGCCCGAAGCGAGGCCGAGGAGACCCAGTACTTC.

The chain carries TRBV18 and TRBJ1-1; D is ambiguous. Trimming took 4 bases from V and 3 from J, leaving 15 bases between them. The length of the CDR3 is 15 residues. Germline V lookup: CDR1 KGHSH, CDR2 LQKENI. The DNA for the CDR3 is TGTGCCAGCTCACGGGGATCCCCTAGGGACACTGAAGCTTTCTTT. Residues: CASSRGSPRDTEAFF.

This clonotype has more than one count but fewer than ten. The J gene is TRBJ2-2, the V gene TRBV6-1; possible D gene TRBD1, 7 bases. This CDR3 has 15 residues. The germline V gene encodes CDR1 MNHNS and CDR2 SASEGT. V gave up 8 bases and J gave up 3 bases, with 16 bases separating them. The CDR3: CASGPDREDTGELFF. Here the CDR3 DNA reads TGTGCCAGCGGCCCCGACAGGGAGGACACCGGGGAGCTGTTTTTT.

This clonotype has a handful of counts. This chain joins TRBV29-1 and TRBJ2-2; D is undetermined. Germline CDR1 is SQVTM and CDR2 is ANQGSEA. This CDR3 spans 13 amino acids. The V gene lost 1 base and the J gene lost 3 bases, with 6 bases spanning the gap. The CDR3 DNA reads TGCAGCGTTGAAGCAGCCGACACCGGGGAGCTGTTTTTT. This translates into CSVEAADTGELFF.

The chain joins TRBV15 to TRBJ1-2; no reliable D call. The CDR3 has 13 residues. The germline gives CDR1 LNHNV, CDR2 YYDKDF (reference sequence). V gave up 0 bases and J gave up 4 bases, with 6 bases separating them. In DNA form, the CDR3 reads TGTGCCACCAGCAGAGATAACAGCTATGGCTACACCTTC. Amino acid sequence: CATSRDNSYGYTF.

The chain recombines TRBV18 with TRBJ1-1; tentative D call: TRBD1 (6 bases). The germline gives CDR1 KGHSH, CDR2 LQKENI. V was trimmed by 2 bases and J by 5 bases, leaving 12 bases between them. The CDR3 totals 14 residues. The CDR3 reads CASSPGGASTEAFF. CDR3 DNA sequence: TGTGCCAGCTCACCAGGGGGGGCGAGTACTGAAGCTTTCTTT. The full variable domain, rest sourced from reference TRBV18 and TRBJ1-1, is NAGVMQNPRHLVRRRGQEARLRCSPMKGHSHVYWYRQLPEEGLKFMVYLQKENIIDESGMPKERFSAEFPKEGPSILRIQQVVRGDSAAYFCASSPGGASTEAFFGQGTRLTVV.

The chain couples TRBV10-1 to TRBJ2-1; 10 bases map to TRBD2. J lost 8 bases, V lost 2 bases, and 9 bases had no gene match. The CDR3 is 16 residues long. Germline CDR1 and CDR2: WNHNN and SYGVQD (reference sequence). CDR3: CASSESPAGGPDEQFF. As DNA, the CDR3 is TGCGCCAGCAGTGAGAGTCCAGCGGGAGGGCCGGATGAGCAGTTCTTC.

Notes on this clonotype: This CDR3 fails to terminate in the conserved phenylalanine or tryptophan, so it likely reflects a read error. The chain has TRBV7-9 and TRBJ2-5; D is uncertain. CDR1 is SEHNR and CDR2 is FQNEAQ in the germline V gene (reference sequence). The CDR3 spans 12 residues. V was pared by 1 base and J by 5 bases, with 5 bases between. CDR3 coding DNA: TGTGCCAGCAGCTTAGAATGGGAGACCCAGTACTAC. Translated, it gives CASSLEWETQYY.

This clonotype has just a few counts. This chain connects TRBV6-1 to TRBJ2-7; D unresolved. Between the trimmed V and J ends, which lost 1 base and 5 bases, there was a span of 9 bases. Germline CDR1 is MNHNS and CDR2 is SASEGT. This CDR3 spans 13 amino acids. The CDR3 DNA follows: TGTGCCAGCAGTGAAGGGGCTTTCGACGAGCAGTACTTC. Translated: CASSEGAFDEQYF.

This clonotype showed up just a few times. This sequence joins TRBV20-1 and TRBJ1-1; unclear D gene. The CDR3 consists of 13 residues. The germline CDR1 and CDR2 sequences are DFQATT and SNEGSKA (reference sequence). With 1 base removed from V and 4 bases from J, the gap between germline ends came to 10 bases. CDR3 nucleotides: TGCAGTGCTAGAGTGGGGAGGAGCACTGAAGCTTTCTTT. It encodes CSARVGRSTEAFF.

This clonotype was found many times. This chain joins TRBV20-1 and TRBJ2-7, with 7 bases fitting TRBD2. Germline V lookup: CDR1 DFQATT, CDR2 SNEGSKA (reference sequence). CDR3 length equals 15 residues. V shed 4 bases and J 2 bases; nucleotides not matched to a gene: 11. The CDR3 loop is CSATTLAGTTYEQYF. CDR3 nucleotides: TGCAGTGCTACCACCTTAGCGGGTACCACCTACGAGCAGTACTTC.

This clonotype was observed many times. The CDR3 is CASRRTGRENTEAFF. The CDR3 DNA is TGTGCCAGCAGGAGGACAGGGCGGGAGAACACTGAAGCTTTCTTT. The chain uses TRBV6-1 and TRBJ1-1; 8 nucleotides match TRBD1. The CDR3 is made up of 15 amino acids. Germline lookup yields CDR1 MNHNS and CDR2 SASEGT. Trimming removed 6 bases from V and 1 base from J; junction bases left unmatched: 7.

The chain carries TRBV4-3 and TRBJ2-5, with TRBD2 matching over 13 bases. The CDR3 length is 18 residues. Germline CDR1 and CDR2: LGHNA and YSLEER. The V and J ends lost 1 base and 4 bases, in that order; junction bases with no gene match: 9. The CDR3 nucleotides are TGCGCCAGCAGCCAAGGACTAGCGGGAGGCTTTGTGGGAGAGACCCAGTACTTC. Translated: CASSQGLAGGFVGETQYF.